Detailed here is one TCR beta chain. The target antigen is unknown. With autoimmune disease history or systemic immunosuppression, patients were excluded. The data are from a study of OX40 agonist ivuxolimab in advanced cancers. The overall study: Dose-escalation subjects each had hepatocellular carcinoma, melanoma, renal cell or head and neck cancer.

The study's findings and limits: In CD8+ T cells, expanded clones were on average more numerous than in CD4+. Nonresponders included some who also had low normalized T-cell clonal expansion.

Repertoires were generated with immunoSEQ multiplex PCR, while TCRdb's copy carries only in-frame clones and drops some. The data contain about 42,000 clones, over 75% of them singletons. The CDR3 loop spans 14 amino acids. The germline V gene has CDR1 MNHNY and CDR2 SVGAGI (reference sequence). V was clipped by 0 bases and J by 7 bases, with 10 bases between them. This TCR derives from an adult with an advanced solid tumor such as melanoma, head and neck, liver or kidney cancer. V gene TRBV6-6 combines with J gene TRBJ1-5; D remains unclear. Sequencing used CD4+ or CD8+ T cells sorted from blood, obtained in a trial of the OX40 agonist ivuxolimab. The CDR3 loop reads CASSYSGYRQPQHF. The CDR3 DNA reads TGTGCCAGCAGTTACTCGGGGTATCGGCAGCCCCAGCATTTT.